This T cell receptor (beta chain) was captured in a study of neoadjuvant anti-PD-1 for oral cavity cancer. Findings and limits, study-wide: TCR analyses covered only three patients per response group.

Indicated time point: after neoadjuvant nivolumab, at surgical resection. Patients were newly diagnosed with stage II-IVA oral cavity squamous cell carcinoma without prior systemic or radiation treatment. The patients had HPV-negative, locally advanced oral cavity squamous cell carcinoma. Germline V gene data show CDR1 as SGHRS and CDR2 as YFSETQ. This CDR3 contains 14 residues. Germline trimming cut 5 bases from V and 2 bases from J; bases unmatched to any gene: 4. The assay was immunoSEQ multiplex PCR, and TCRdb's table has in-frame clones only and misses some. The data contain 14,000 to 15,000 clones, 35% to 50% of them singletons. As to this clone: Its target is unknown.

This sequence was found in a person aged 35 to 85 with oral cavity squamous cell carcinoma. The chain couples TRBV5-1 to TRBJ1-3, with 7 bases lining up with TRBD1. Sequences were derived from tumor tissue, sampled after nivolumab (anti-PD-1) treatment. The CDR3 nucleotides are TGCGCCAGCAGAACGGGGACAGCTGGAAACACCATATATTTT. This gives the protein CASRTGTAGNTIYF.